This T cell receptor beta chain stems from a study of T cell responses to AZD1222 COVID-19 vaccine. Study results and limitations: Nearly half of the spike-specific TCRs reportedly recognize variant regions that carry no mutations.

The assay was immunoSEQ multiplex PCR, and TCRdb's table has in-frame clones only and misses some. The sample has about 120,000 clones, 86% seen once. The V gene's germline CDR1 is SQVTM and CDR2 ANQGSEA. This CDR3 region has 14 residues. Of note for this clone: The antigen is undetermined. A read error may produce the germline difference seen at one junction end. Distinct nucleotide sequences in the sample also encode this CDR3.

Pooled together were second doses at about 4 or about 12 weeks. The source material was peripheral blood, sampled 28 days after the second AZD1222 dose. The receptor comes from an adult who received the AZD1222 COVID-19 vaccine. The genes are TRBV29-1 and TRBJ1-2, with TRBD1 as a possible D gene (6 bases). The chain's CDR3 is CSVDLGGANYGYTF. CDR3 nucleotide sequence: TGCAGCGTGGATCTGGGGGGGGCTAATTATGGCTACACCTTC.